The present entry profiles one T cell receptor beta chain with its context. Its target antigen remains unknown. No much larger clone exists at a distance of one base, and base qualities are not known. The sample's treatment or condition label, in plain terms: around 19 received Ad26.COV2.S at low or high dose, single or two shots; 5 received placebo; per-sample allocation not given. For vaccine and placebo recipients, the sequenced repertoires came from samples collected on day 63 after the first injection. Cohort 1b enrolled about two dozen adults aged 18-55 years at a single site in Boston, USA, between 29 July and 7 August 2020. Ad26.COV2.S consisted of a replication-incompetent adenovirus type 26 vector by which a prefusion-stabilized SARS-CoV-2 spike protein from the original Wuhan strain was expressed. The source of the sample is a study of Ad26.COV2.S vaccination and SARS-CoV-2 variants (dated by TCRdb to about 2021). With respect to the entire study: Vaccine-arm donors were drawn from COV1001, a multicentre, randomized, double-blind, placebo-controlled phase I-IIa trial of Ad26.COV2.S in healthy adults. Throughout the experiments and outcome assessment, investigators stayed blinded to trial group allocation. TCRbeta repertoire sequencing was used to assess the specificity and breadth of SARS-CoV-2-reactive T cell receptors after Ad26.COV2.S vaccination. A total of about 30 samples were included in the TCR-sequenced set, comprising some 20 Ad26.COV2.S vaccine recipients, 5 placebo recipients and 8 SARS-CoV-2 convalescent individuals. Dosing of Ad26.COV2.S was intramuscular, at either 5x10^10 or 1x10^11 viral particles, delivered as one shot or as two shots spaced 56 days apart. Participants in the trial were split at random into five groups of five each, receiving low-dose or high-dose Ad26.COV2.S once or twice, or else placebo on both occasions.

The full study reports these points: Comparing responses between vaccine doses or regimens was not something the study was powered to do. Vaccine and placebo recipients had similar non-spike TCR breadth, a finding consistent with the vaccine containing only spike. After vaccination, spike-specific CD8+ and CD4+ T cell responses were reported to show substantial breadth. Compared with placebo recipients, Ad26.COV2.S recipients showed higher spike-specific TCR breadth (P = 0.0014). The authors noted that the TCR breadth and depth analyses may have underestimated total T cell responses.

The germline V gene provides CDR1 SGHAT and CDR2 FQNNGV. The junction shows trimming of 6 bases on V and 5 bases on J, plus 11 bases between the germline ends. Measured from the cysteine to the phenylalanine, the CDR3 is 14 residues long. Only the CDR3 DNA is retained, 42 bases long and in frame from the first base. The immunoSEQ Assay was the method used to sequence TCRbeta CDR3 regions. After extraction, genomic DNA underwent amplification by bias-controlled multiplex PCR, followed by high-throughput sequencing. The authors' pipeline ran thus. To quantify the absolute abundance of each unique TCRbeta CDR3 region, sequences were collapsed and filtered. T cell fraction was estimated by normalizing TCRbeta template counts to usable DNA, which was measured by amplifying reference genes present in all nucleated cells. Repertoire TCRs were annotated as SARS-CoV-2-specific by exact matching of V gene, CDR3 amino acid sequence and J gene to a known reactive TCR set. The reference SARS-CoV-2 TCR set was obtained from MIRA and was filtered for enrichment in COVID-19-positive ImmuneCODE repertoires, whereby public or cross-reactive TCRs were removed. Using the MIRA antigens, annotated TCRs were further analysed by specific ORF or by position within an ORF. Depth was the summed frequency of annotated unique rearrangements, while breadth was defined as annotated unique rearrangements over total unique productive rearrangements. Two-sided Wilcoxon rank-sum tests were used to compare TCR breadth between groups. TCRdb stores this immuneACCESS table with in-frame sequences only. Part of the clones is absent; in the studies checked, under half of the shortfall reflects unresolved V genes, and no reason is known for the rest. V, J and clone size reflect that table, while D and trimming were determined from the DNA. This sample is represented by about 410,000 clones; less than 90% of them were singletons. Roughly 3% of the sample comes from the top ten.

The specimen was peripheral blood, collected in a trial of Ad26.COV2.S vaccine versus placebo. The rearranged segments are TRBV11-2 and TRBJ1-6, with no D gene named confidently. The receptor comes from a person aged 18-65 years who received the Ad26.COV2.S COVID-19 vaccine or a placebo. The CDR3 in this case is CASRGGRNNSPLHF. The base sequence is TGTGCCAGCAGAGGAGGAAGGAATAATTCACCCCTCCACTTT.